These T cell receptor beta chains were read from a single sample in a study of blood T cell repertoires in COVID-19. Clones were read by immunoSEQ multiplex PCR, and TCRdb kept only the in-frame ones, dropping some. The table shows 140,000 to 150,000 clones, with approximately 80% occurring only once. The material sequenced was peripheral blood. These receptors came from a man in his sixties or seventies who had recovered from COVID-19. CDR3s include the opening cysteine and the closing phenylalanine or tryptophan. The order of the fields is V gene, J gene, clone size, D gene, CDR3 protein, CDR3 DNA. D genes are given only for firm matches. Size values are once, few and many counts, or a class for expanded clones, and some rows have none.

V: TRBV6-5; J: TRBJ1-1; size: -; D: -; CDR3: CASSRSGKDEAFF; DNA: TGTGCCAGCAGCCGTTCCGGGAAAGACGAAGCTTTCTTT
V: TRBV7-2; J: TRBJ1-1; size: -; D: -; CDR3: CASSHNTEAFF; DNA: TGTGCCAGCAGCCATAACACTGAAGCTTTCTTT
V: TRBV7-9; J: TRBJ2-2; size: -; D: TRBD1; CDR3: CASSRTMAGQGSNTGELFF; DNA: TGTGCCAGCAGCCGTACAATGGCCGGACAGGGATCGAACACCGGGGAGCTGTTTTTT
V: TRBV10-3; J: TRBJ2-3; size: -; D: TRBD2; CDR3: CAISETSGSDTQYF; DNA: TGTGCCATCAGTGAAACTAGCGGGTCAGATACGCAGTATTTT
V: TRBV7-6; J: TRBJ2-1; size: -; D: TRBD2; CDR3: CASSLGQGGVNEQFF; DNA: TGTGCCAGCAGCTTAGGGCAGGGAGGGGTCAATGAGCAGTTCTTC
V: TRBV29-1; J: TRBJ2-1; size: few; D: TRBD1; CDR3: CSVESPRDSDYNEQFF; DNA: TGCAGCGTTGAATCGCCCCGGGACAGCGACTACAATGAGCAGTTCTTC
V: TRBV7-8; J: TRBJ2-1; size: -; D: -; CDR3: CASSSRLDSYNEQFF; DNA: TGTGCCAGCAGCTCCAGACTAGACTCCTACAATGAGCAGTTCTTC
V: TRBV19; J: TRBJ2-2; size: once; D: TRBD2; CDR3: CASRVTGGRTGELFF; DNA: TGTGCCAGTAGGGTAACGGGAGGACGCACCGGGGAGCTGTTTTTT
V: TRBV18; J: TRBJ1-5; size: few; D: -; CDR3: CASSPVRGYQPQHF; DNA: TGTGCCAGCTCACCAGTCAGGGGATATCAGCCCCAGCATTTT
V: TRBV7-2; J: TRBJ2-2; size: -; D: TRBD1; CDR3: CASRTTGTGGRVNTGELFF; DNA: TGTGCCAGCAGGACAACGGGGACAGGGGGTCGAGTGAACACCGGGGAGCTGTTTTTT
V: TRBV10-3; J: TRBJ1-4; size: -; D: TRBD1; CDR3: CAISPGQGNEKLFF; DNA: TGTGCCATCTCACCGGGACAGGGGAATGAAAAACTGTTTTTT
V: TRBV28; J: TRBJ2-7; size: -; D: TRBD2; CDR3: CASSAGGIYEQYF; DNA: TGTGCCAGCTCAGCGGGAGGCATCTACGAGCAGTACTTC
V: TRBV7-2; J: TRBJ2-2; size: -; D: TRBD2; CDR3: CASSPKVAGGPNTGELFF; DNA: TGTGCCAGCAGCCCGAAAGTAGCGGGAGGGCCGAACACCGGGGAGCTGTTTTTT
V: TRBV4-1; J: TRBJ1-5; size: -; D: -; CDR3: CASSQFLTDSNQPQHF; DNA: TGCGCCAGCAGCCAATTTTTGACAGATTCCAATCAGCCCCAGCATTTT
V: TRBV6-5; J: TRBJ1-3; size: -; D: -; CDR3: CASSSGNSGNTIYF; DNA: TGTGCCAGCAGTTCAGGAAACTCTGGAAACACCATATATTTT
V: TRBV6-4; J: TRBJ2-1; size: -; D: -; CDR3: CASSAGSGGNEQFF; DNA: TGTGCCAGCAGTGCCGGATCTGGAGGCAATGAGCAGTTCTTC
V: TRBV27; J: TRBJ2-1; size: -; D: TRBD2; CDR3: CASSLTPGLAGRHEQFF; DNA: TGTGCCAGCAGTCTGACCCCGGGACTAGCGGGACGGCATGAGCAGTTCTTC
V: TRBV6-5; J: TRBJ1-1; size: -; D: -; CDR3: CASSRSTERVTEAFF; DNA: TGTGCCAGCAGCCGTAGCACGGAGAGGGTCACTGAAGCTTTCTTT
V: TRBV25-1; J: TRBJ2-7; size: -; D: -; CDR3: CASTISGEQYF; DNA: TGTGCCAGCACCATCTCAGGGGAGCAGTACTTC
V: TRBV5-6; J: TRBJ1-5; size: -; D: TRBD1; CDR3: CASSRGRVSNQPQHF; DNA: TGTGCCAGCAGCAGGGGGCGCGTCAGCAATCAGCCCCAGCATTTT
V: TRBV2; J: TRBJ1-2; size: -; D: -; CDR3: CASSDEVADYGYTF; DNA: TGTGCCAGCAGTGATGAGGTGGCAGACTATGGCTACACCTTC
V: TRBV28; J: TRBJ2-7; size: -; D: -; CDR3: CASSSGQSYEQYF; DNA: TGTGCCAGCAGTTCTGGACAGTCCTACGAGCAGTACTTC
V: TRBV5-1; J: TRBJ1-2; size: -; D: -; CDR3: CASSPDAGGNGYTF; DNA: TGCGCCAGCAGTCCCGACGCGGGTGGAAATGGCTACACCTTC
V: TRBV7-9; J: TRBJ2-6; size: -; D: TRBD1; CDR3: CASSPQGAGWANVLTF; DNA: TGTGCCAGCAGCCCACAGGGGGCGGGCTGGGCCAACGTCCTGACTTTC
V: TRBV6-5; J: TRBJ1-5; size: once; D: -; CDR3: CASSNRVTQPQHF; DNA: TGTGCCAGCAGTAACAGGGTCACTCAGCCCCAGCATTTT
V: TRBV30; J: TRBJ2-3; size: -; D: TRBD1; CDR3: CAWSDGTGYSTDTQYF; DNA: TGTGCCTGGAGTGATGGGACAGGTTATTCCACAGATACGCAGTATTTT
V: TRBV2; J: TRBJ2-5; size: -; D: TRBD1; CDR3: CASRGQGVGETQYF; DNA: TGTGCCAGCAGGGGACAGGGCGTTGGCGAGACCCAGTACTTC
V: TRBV19; J: TRBJ2-3; size: -; D: TRBD1; CDR3: CASSIEPRDRGLRDTQYF; DNA: TGTGCCAGTAGTATAGAGCCCCGGGACAGGGGGCTTCGAGATACGCAGTATTTT
V: TRBV27; J: TRBJ2-3; size: -; D: TRBD2; CDR3: CASSSAGKRSDTQYF; DNA: TGTGCCAGCAGTTCAGCGGGGAAGAGATCAGATACGCAGTATTTT
V: TRBV30; J: TRBJ2-7; size: -; D: TRBD2; CDR3: CAWSPGLAATRQYF; DNA: TGTGCCTGGAGTCCGGGACTAGCGGCCACAAGGCAGTACTTC
V: TRBV29-1; J: TRBJ2-1; size: -; D: TRBD2; CDR3: CSVEGRLAAYNEQFF; DNA: TGCAGCGTTGAAGGGCGGCTAGCGGCGTACAATGAGCAGTTCTTC
V: TRBV5-6; J: TRBJ1-1; size: -; D: TRBD1; CDR3: CASSLPGQANVGGTEAFF; DNA: TGTGCCAGCAGCTTGCCCGGACAGGCAAATGTGGGTGGCACTGAAGCTTTCTTT
V: TRBV7-8; J: TRBJ2-5; size: -; D: TRBD2; CDR3: CASSPKSVTSGQETQYF; DNA: TGTGCCAGCAGCCCCAAAAGCGTGACTAGCGGACAAGAGACCCAGTACTTC
V: TRBV5-1; J: TRBJ2-1; size: many; D: -; CDR3: CASSSAGLVYNEQFF; DNA: TGCGCCAGCAGCTCCGCGGGGCTAGTCTACAATGAGCAGTTCTTC
V: TRBV19; J: TRBJ1-1; size: -; D: -; CDR3: CASSIAGGAEAFF; DNA: TGTGCCAGTAGTATTGCAGGAGGGGCTGAAGCTTTCTTT
V: TRBV29-1; J: TRBJ2-7; size: few; D: -; CDR3: CSVEDGRGASYEQYF; DNA: TGCAGCGTTGAAGACGGCAGGGGAGCTTCCTACGAGCAGTACTTC
V: TRBV25-1; J: TRBJ2-7; size: once; D: TRBD1; CDR3: CASQGGLRDRASYEQYF; DNA: TGTGCCAGCCAGGGCGGACTGCGGGACAGGGCCTCCTACGAGCAGTACTTC
V: TRBV30; J: TRBJ2-1; size: -; D: -; CDR3: CAWSVAALVNEQFF; DNA: TGTGCCTGGAGTGTAGCGGCTTTGGTGAATGAGCAGTTCTTC
V: TRBV5-1; J: TRBJ2-1; size: -; D: -; CDR3: CASSKQVDEQFF; DNA: TGCGCCAGCAGCAAGCAGGTTGATGAGCAGTTCTTC
V: TRBV6-5; J: TRBJ1-2; size: -; D: TRBD1; CDR3: CASRPGQGNYGYTF; DNA: TGTGCCAGCAGGCCCGGACAGGGCAACTATGGCTACACCTTC
V: TRBV15; J: TRBJ2-7; size: -; D: TRBD2; CDR3: CATSRVGGGFYEQYF; DNA: TGTGCCACCAGCAGAGTTGGCGGGGGATTCTACGAGCAGTACTTC